This T cell receptor (beta chain) appears in the sequencing data of a study of T-cell memory formation after mild COVID-19. General study results and limits: Mostly located in CM and EM were contracting CD4+ clones, with contracting CD8+ clones located in EMRA. Later expanders leaned CD4+, whereas clones that contracted between day 15 and 85 were balanced CD4/CD8.

CDR3 size: 16 residues. Deletions cut 5 bases from V and 4 bases from J, with 18 bases between. The germline V gene has CDR1 KGHDR and CDR2 SFDVKD. The sample holds a few counts of this clonotype. Its matching antigen is unknown. TCRdb used MiXCR to reprocess the 5' RACE reads, holding one entry per CDR3 protein. Here the sample spans 400,000 or so distinct CDR3 sequences, around 20% being singletons. This chain joins TRBV24-1 and TRBJ2-3; D is possibly TRBD2 (5 bases). This clonotype was sampled from an adult woman who had mild COVID-19 (a few samples of this study predate the infection). Cell type and time point are not known. Sequenced input: PBMCs or a T cell subset sorted from them (not recorded which). CDR3 residues: CATSARTSGIADTQYF. CDR3 DNA sequence: TGTGCCACCAGTGCCCGCACTAGTGGCATTGCAGATACGCAGTATTTT.